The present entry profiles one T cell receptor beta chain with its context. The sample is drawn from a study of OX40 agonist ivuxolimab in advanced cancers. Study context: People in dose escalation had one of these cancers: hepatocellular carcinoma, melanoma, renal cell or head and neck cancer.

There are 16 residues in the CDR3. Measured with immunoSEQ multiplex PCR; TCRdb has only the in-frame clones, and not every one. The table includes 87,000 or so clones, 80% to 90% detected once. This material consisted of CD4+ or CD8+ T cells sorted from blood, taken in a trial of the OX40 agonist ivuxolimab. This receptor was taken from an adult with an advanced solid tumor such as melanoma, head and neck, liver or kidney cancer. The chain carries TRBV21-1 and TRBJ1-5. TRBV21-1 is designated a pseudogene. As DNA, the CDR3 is TGTGCCAGCAGCCCCAAGGTGAGGGATCGGCATCAGCCCCAGCATTTT. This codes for CASSPKVRDRHQPQHF.